A single sample is the source of the 16 T cell receptor beta chains below, sequenced in a study of blood T cell repertoires in COVID-19 (TCRdb year 2020). The receptor library was made with the immunoSEQ multiplex PCR assay. TCRdb's version of the immuneACCESS table is confined to in-frame rearrangements and falls short of the full clone set. An unresolved V gene accounts for under half of the shortfall where checked; the remainder is of unknown origin. Present in this sample are roughly 100,000 clones, about 85% of which were seen just once. The ten largest clones capture approximately 2% of the sample. Sequenced input: peripheral blood. These receptors all stem from a man aged 45-65 years with active COVID-19.

This chain connects TRBV5-1 to TRBJ1-1; 7 positions agree with TRBD1. The CDR3 spans 14 residues. Trimming removed 2 bases from V and 3 bases from J; junction bases left unmatched: 4. Germline V gene lookup returns CDR1 SGHRS and CDR2 YFSETQ. The CDR3 sequence: CASSLRQGDTEAFF. DNA for the CDR3: TGCGCCAGCAGCTTAAGACAGGGCGACACTGAAGCTTTCTTT.

V and J are TRBV10-3 and TRBJ1-3; 10 positions agree with TRBD1. Per germline, CDR1 ENHRY and CDR2 SYGVKD. The junction had 4 bases not matched to a gene; V was cut back by 8 bases and J by 0 bases. CDR3 length: 15 amino acids. DNA of the CDR3: TGTGCCATCCGACAGGGGGCGACCTCTGGAAACACCATATATTTT. Translated: CAIRQGATSGNTIYF.

The V gene is TRBV9, the J gene TRBJ2-5, with D possibly matching TRBD2 (5 bases). The CDR3 covers 15 residues. CDR1 SGDLS and CDR2 YYNGEE come from the germline V gene. V gave up 3 bases and J gave up 0 bases, with 12 bases separating them. CDR3 in amino acids: CASSAATGDQETQYF. In nucleotides, the CDR3 is TGTGCCAGCAGCGCCGCCACCGGGGACCAAGAGACCCAGTACTTC.

The chain has TRBV7-9 and TRBJ2-2, with TRBD2 matching over 11 bases. The germline V gene has CDR1 SEHNR and CDR2 FQNEAQ (reference sequence). This CDR3 is 19 amino acids long. Trimming at V came to 5 bases and at J to 1 base, leaving 12 bases not matched to a gene. CDR3 residues: CASSIRIGTSGGNTGELFF. The CDR3 nucleotides read TGTGCCAGCAGCATTCGAATCGGGACTAGCGGCGGGAACACCGGGGAGCTGTTTTTT.

J is TRBJ1-1 and V is TRBV2, with 7 bases that match TRBD1. The CDR3 is 14 residues long. CDR1 and CDR2 (germline): SNHLY, FYNNEI. The trim removed 4 bases at V and 1 base at J, leaving 3 bases unmatched. The CDR3 DNA reads as TGTGCCAGCAGTGCCCGGGACAGGAACACTGAAGCTTTCTTT. As protein: CASSARDRNTEAFF.

This chain links TRBV12-5 with TRBJ2-2, with 11 nucleotides matching TRBD2. Trimming cost V 0 bases and J 4 bases; bases outside gene matches: 22. In germline, CDR1 is LGHNT, CDR2 FRNRAP. The CDR3 is made up of 23 amino acids. The CDR3 nucleotides are TGTGCTAGTGGTTTGGTCGAGGTTTACGTAGCGGGGGGGCCCTTTCTTCCCACCGGGGAGCTGTTTTTT. Translation gives CASGLVEVYVAGGPFLPTGELFF.

V usage is TRBV7-2 and J usage is TRBJ1-3; D not certain. The V gene lost 1 base and the J gene lost 0 bases, with 7 bases spanning the gap. Germline-derived CDR1 and CDR2 are SGHTA and FQGNSA. The CDR3 is made up of 15 amino acids. For the CDR3, the DNA is TGTGCCAGCAGCTTAGATGGAGGCTCTGGAAACACCATATATTTT. Its translation: CASSLDGGSGNTIYF.

The V gene is TRBV5-1, the J gene TRBJ1-2, with TRBD1 as a possible D gene (5 bases). The CDR3 contains 14 residues. The germline V gene encodes CDR1 SGHRS and CDR2 YFSETQ. V dropped 0 bases and J dropped 6 bases, with 12 bases sitting between them. The CDR3 spells CASSLGGPRDGYTF. The CDR3 DNA is TGCGCCAGCAGCTTGGGGGGCCCAAGAGATGGCTACACCTTC.

The rearrangement uses TRBV14 and TRBJ2-5; D gene ambiguous. V lost 3 bases and J lost 2, with 4 bases in between. CDR1 and CDR2 from the germline V gene are SGHDN and FVKESK. The CDR3 is 12 amino acids. The chain's CDR3 is CASSHSQETQYF. The DNA for the CDR3 is TGTGCCAGCAGCCACAGTCAAGAGACCCAGTACTTC.

The J gene is TRBJ1-3, the V gene TRBV3-1 (or the pseudogene TRBV3-2), with a possible D match to TRBD1 (5 bases). The CDR3 covers 13 residues. Germline V gene sequence: CDR1 LGHDT, CDR2 YNNKEL (reference sequence). The germline V and J ends were trimmed by 5 bases and 7 bases, with 12 bases remaining between them. CDR3 sequence: CASSFRDLNTIYF. Here the CDR3 DNA reads TGTGCCAGCAGCTTCAGGGATCTTAACACCATATATTTT.

This chain joins TRBV7-9 and TRBJ1-6; D perhaps matches TRBD1 (5 bases). The CDR3 runs 14 residues. Germline CDR1 reads SEHNR; CDR2 reads FQNEAQ (reference sequence). V was shortened by 7 bases and J by 7 bases, with 14 bases between the two germline ends. CDR3 sequence: CASTQGVGNSPLHF. Here the CDR3 DNA reads TGTGCCAGCACCCAGGGTGTTGGGAATTCACCCCTCCACTTT. The full variable domain, in which reference TRBV7-9 and TRBJ1-6 provide the parts outside the CDR3, is DTGVSQNPRHKITKRGQNVTFRCDPISEHNRLYWYRQTLGQGPEFLTYFQNEAQLEKSRLLSDRFSAERPKGSFSTLEIQRTEQGDSAMYLCASTQGVGNSPLHFGNGTRLTVT.

This clone was detected a few times. This chain joins TRBV3-1 (or the pseudogene TRBV3-2) and TRBJ2-7, with D possibly matching TRBD2 (5 bases). The length of the CDR3 is 17 residues. Germline-derived CDR1 and CDR2 are LGHDT and YNNKEL (reference sequence). Trimming left V 0 bases short and J 5 bases short, with 20 bases between. DNA for the CDR3: TGTGCCAGCAGCCAAGAGGCCCTGGACTCCCCCCAAAACGAGCAGTACTTC. This codes for CASSQEALDSPQNEQYF.

J is TRBJ2-2 and V is TRBV7-3, with D possibly matching TRBD1 (6 bases). From germline, CDR1 is SGHTA and CDR2 FQGTGA. CDR3 length: 17 residues. The V gene lost 6 bases and the J gene lost 1 base, with 18 bases spanning the gap. CDR3 sequence (DNA): TGTGCCAGCAGACAACGGGCTGGGACAAAGAACACCGGGGAGCTGTTTTTT. It translates to CASRQRAGTKNTGELFF.

V usage is TRBV18 and J usage is TRBJ2-3; 8 nucleotides agree with TRBD2. The CDR3 contains 16 residues. The junction had 6 bases not matched to a gene; V was cut back by 2 bases and J by 2 bases. Germline CDR1 is KGHSH and CDR2 is LQKENI. The CDR3 nucleotides are TGTGCCAGCTCACCAGGAAGCGGGGGAATCACAGATACGCAGTATTTT. It is translated as CASSPGSGGITDTQYF. Using reference TRBV18 and TRBJ2-3 for the parts outside the CDR3, the full variable domain is NAGVMQNPRHLVRRRGQEARLRCSPMKGHSHVYWYRQLPEEGLKFMVYLQKENIIDESGMPKERFSAEFPKEGPSILRIQQVVRGDSAAYFCASSPGSGGITDTQYFGPGTRLTVL.

Only a few counts were recorded for this clone. This chain joins TRBV6-5 and TRBJ2-5; no reliable D call. The V end was cut by 6 bases, the J end by 5 bases, with 16 bases between. The CDR3 has 14 amino acids. The germline gives CDR1 MNHEY, CDR2 SVGAGI. The CDR3 DNA reads TGTGCCAGCAGCCGCATCCCCCCCAGGGAGACCCAGTACTTC. Translating it yields CASSRIPPRETQYF.

CDR3 region: CASSSTYEQYF. CDR3 coding DNA: TGTGCCAGCAGCTCCACCTACGAGCAGTACTTC. The chain combines TRBV13 with TRBJ2-7; D call uncertain. Germline V gene data show CDR1 as PRHDT and CDR2 as FYEKMQ (reference sequence). Trimming cost V 4 bases and J 2 bases, with 3 bases left between them. This CDR3 contains 11 residues.